The next 4 T cell receptor beta chains were all read from a single sample in a study of cytomegalovirus exposure and HLA in healthy donors. PCR was performed using 60 Vbeta and 13 Jbeta primers. Libraries were prepared by immunoSEQ multiplex PCR; TCRdb keeps only in-frame clonotypes and omits some of them. Found here are about 270,000 clones, 86% of them singletons; the top ten hold 4%. The sample comprised PBMCs. The receptor set was obtained from a middle-aged man in good health and CMV-seropositive.

The J gene is TRBJ1-2, the V gene TRBV5-1; 8 bases line up with TRBD1. CDR1 and CDR2 (germline): SGHRS, YFSETQ. The CDR3 length is 17 residues. V lost 2 bases and J lost 6; bases outside the gene matches: 15. The CDR3 reads CASSLPKGNSTGDGYTF. CDR3 coding DNA: TGCGCCAGCAGCTTACCAAAGGGGAATTCGACAGGGGATGGCTACACCTTC.

This chain uses TRBV15 with TRBJ1-4, with 7 bases identical to TRBD1. The CDR3 sequence is 16 residues long. After removal of 0 bases from V and 8 bases from J, the junction contained 9 bases not matched to a gene. CDR1 LNHNV and CDR2 YYDKDF come from the germline V gene (reference sequence). The CDR3 sequence is CATSRDRTGRGEKLFF. The DNA for the CDR3 is TGTGCCACCAGCAGAGACCGGACAGGCCGTGGGGAAAAACTGTTTTTT. The variable domain in full, completed from reference TRBV15 and TRBJ1-4, reads DAMVIQNPRYQVTQFGKPVTLSCSQTLNHNVMYWYQQKSSQAPKLLFHYYDKDFNNEADTPDNFQSRRPNTSFCFLDIRSPGLGDTAMYLCATSRDRTGRGEKLFFGSGTQLSVL.

The J gene is TRBJ2-7, the V gene TRBV27; 10 bases agree with TRBD2. The CDR3 is 16 residues long. Germline V gene sequence: CDR1 MNHEY, CDR2 SMNVEV (reference sequence). V dropped 2 bases and J dropped 1; count of bases not matched to a gene: 5. In nucleotides, the CDR3 is TGTGCCAGCAGTTTAGGGGGACTAGCGCGTTCCTACGAGCAGTACTTC. It yields the protein CASSLGGLARSYEQYF.

The chain uses TRBV9 and TRBJ2-7, with TRBD1 identical over 9 bases. The V gene's germline CDR1 is SGDLS and CDR2 YYNGEE. V lost 4 bases and J lost 5; bases outside the gene matches: 10. There are 15 residues in the CDR3. In DNA, the CDR3 is TGTGCCAGCAGCCTTTCGGGACAGGGATACCACGAGCAGTACTTC. Its protein product is CASSLSGQGYHEQYF.